One T cell receptor (beta chain) is described in this entry. Its matching antigen is unknown. Data came from immunoSEQ multiplex PCR; TCRdb stores just in-frame clones and leaves some out. The repertoire holds some 2.3 million clones, with approximately 95% as singletons. This record comes from a study of shared clonotypes between healthy human individuals. Study conclusions and caveats: The four-donor shared clonotypes exceeded non-shared clonotypes in generation probability, with non-shared ones scoring lower.

Sequencing was carried out using naive CD4+ T cells from PBMCs. Subset described: CD45RA+ positively selected. The sequence derives from a man aged 18 to 30 in good health. Some clones in this sample may be carry-over from other donors' samples.

DNA for the CDR3: TGTGCCAGCAGCCCCCTGGCAGATACGCAGTATTTT. Its protein product is CASSPLADTQYF. V gene TRBV5-8 combines with J gene TRBJ2-3; D unclear. Germline CDR1 reads SGHTS; CDR2 reads YDEGEE. The CDR3 totals 12 residues. Trimming removed 4 bases at V and 4 bases at J, with 7 bases between. Variable domain in full (rest from reference TRBV5-8 and TRBJ2-3): EAGVTQSPTHLIKTRGQQATLRCSPISGHTSVYWYQQALGLGLQFLLWYDEGEERNRGNFPPRFSGRQFPNYSSELNVNALELEDSALYLCASSPLADTQYFGPGTRLTVL.